This T cell receptor beta chain was recovered during a study of beta chain features in type 1 diabetes. Of the isolated RNA, all was reverse transcribed, and so the sequenced material was expressed TCRB transcripts. Produced via immunoSEQ multiplex PCR; TCRdb's table is partial and in-frame only. The repertoire holds a few hundred thousand clones, with roughly 16% as singletons. CDR1 is SGHRS and CDR2 is YFSETQ in the germline V gene. The length of the CDR3 is 15 residues. V was shortened by 4 bases and J by 4 bases, with 12 bases between the two germline ends. The chain uses TRBV5-1 and TRBJ2-6, with a tentative D call TRBD2 (5 bases). The TCR comes from a woman aged 18-30 years in good health. The sample comprised naive CD4+ T cells from blood. CDR3: CASSPEGTGANVLTF. In DNA form, the CDR3 reads TGCGCCAGCAGCCCCGAGGGTACCGGGGCCAACGTCCTGACTTTC.